This TCR beta chain appears in the sequencing data of a study of cytomegalovirus exposure and HLA in healthy donors. Primers included in the PCR were 60 Vbeta and 13 Jbeta primers. This table comes from immunoSEQ multiplex PCR, and its TCRdb copy is limited to in-frame clones, with some not included. The data hold approximately 40,000 clones, with 82% observed a single time. Trimming pared 4 bases from V and 8 bases from J, leaving 8 bases between. CDR1 and CDR2 (germline): LGHNA, YSLEER. This CDR3 contains 12 residues. This receptor was identified in a woman under 30 in good health and CMV-seropositive. Sample: PBMCs. V usage is TRBV4-3 and J usage is TRBJ2-2; no clear D gene. In DNA, the CDR3 is TGCGCCAGCAGCCGCAGGTCAGGGGAGCTGTTTTTT. Protein sequence: CASSRRSGELFF.